These T cell receptor beta chains were read from a single sample in a study of T cells in Graves' hyperthyroidism and ophthalmopathy. Each CDR3 protein gets one entry after TCRdb re-called the multiplex PCR reads with MiXCR. The repertoire holds about 600,000 distinct CDR3 sequences, about a sixth seen once, with roughly 3.4% in the top ten. The material sequenced was blood. These receptors all stem from a woman aged 40 to 55 with Graves' ophthalmopathy. Both conserved end residues are part of each CDR3. The D gene is left open where the match is weak. Expanded clones are given a class, and other clones once, few, many or no size at all.

d_gene,j_gene,len,abundance,v_gene,CDR3aa,CDR3nt
TRBD2,TRBJ2-1,19,many,TRBV20-1,CSAEQLAGATDSSYNEQFF,TGCAGTGCTGAACAACTAGCGGGGGCGACTGACAGCTCCTACAATGAGCAGTTCTTC
TRBD1,TRBJ1-2,13,few,TRBV5-5,CASSLTGDGGYTF,TGTGCCAGCAGCTTGACAGGGGATGGCGGCTACACCTTC
TRBD1,TRBJ2-5,14,many,TRBV5-5,CASSLPQGQETQYF,TGTGCCAGCAGCTTGCCACAGGGGCAAGAGACCCAGTACTTC
-,TRBJ2-1,15,-,TRBV6-1,CASSPPPYPYNEQFF,TGTGCCAGCAGTCCCCCACCGTACCCTTACAATGAGCAGTTCTTC
TRBD2,TRBJ2-3,17,-,TRBV2,CASSRGLAGGPLITQYF,TGTGCCAGCAGCCGTGGACTAGCGGGGGGCCCACTTATAACGCAGTATTTT
-,TRBJ2-5,14,many,TRBV18,CASSPRDTVETQYF,TGTGCCAGCTCACCACGGGATACGGTGGAGACCCAGTACTTC
-,TRBJ1-1,11,few,TRBV12-3/TRBV12-4,CASSHTTFEFF,TGTGCCAGCAGTCACACCACCTTTGAGTTCTTT
TRBD1,TRBJ1-1,15,many,TRBV28,CASSHPGTGLSEAFF,TGTGCCAGCAGCCATCCCGGGACAGGACTCTCTGAAGCTTTCTTT
TRBD1,TRBJ2-2,15,few,TRBV20-1,CSARENRGDTGELFF,TGCAGTGCTAGAGAGAACAGGGGGGACACCGGGGAGCTGTTTTTT
-,TRBJ2-7,12,-,TRBV6-1,CASRAQGYEQYF,TGTGCCAGCAGAGCCCAGGGGTACGAGCAGTACTTC
-,TRBJ2-3,12,few,TRBV5-1,CASSLAEDGQYF,TGCGCCAGCAGCTTGGCCGAGGACGGGCAGTATTTT
-,TRBJ1-2,13,many,TRBV27,CASSFSPNYGYTF,TGTGCCAGCAGTTTTTCACCTAACTATGGCTACACCTTC
TRBD2,TRBJ2-2,15,-,TRBV11-2,CASSFRDGGTGELFF,TGTGCCAGCAGCTTCCGGGACGGGGGGACCGGGGAGCTGTTTTTT
-,TRBJ1-5,16,many,TRBV7-9,CASSSTRTEHNQPQHF,TGTGCCAGCAGCTCTACAAGGACAGAGCACAATCAGCCCCAGCATTTT
-,TRBJ2-7,14,few,TRBV7-9,CASSRGTALYEQYF,TGTGCCAGCAGCCGCGGGACAGCATTGTACGAGCAGTACTTC
TRBD1,TRBJ1-2,12,-,TRBV19,CASQDRDYGYTF,TGTGCCAGCCAAGACAGGGATTATGGCTACACCTTC
-,TRBJ1-1,16,few,TRBV5-1,CASSLGGEGVDTEAFF,TGCGCCAGCAGCTTGGGAGGGGAAGGGGTGGACACTGAAGCTTTCTTT
-,TRBJ1-2,13,few,TRBV18,CASSSFEGDGYTF,TGTGCCAGCTCATCGTTCGAGGGGGATGGCTACACCTTC
-,TRBJ2-2,19,few,TRBV5-1,CASSLGILRQAKNTGELFF,TGCGCCAGCAGCTTGGGAATTTTAAGACAAGCGAAGAACACCGGGGAGCTGTTTTTT
-,TRBJ1-3,15,-,TRBV12-3/TRBV12-4,CASSFFWGTGNTVYF,-
-,TRBJ2-1,15,-,TRBV10-3,CAIGAGGSSYNEQFF,TGTGCCATCGGGGCGGGCGGAAGCTCCTACAATGAGCAGTTCTTC
TRBD1,TRBJ2-5,16,-,TRBV5-6,CASSLVAQGLLETQYF,TGTGCCAGCAGCTTGGTCGCACAGGGGCTCCTGGAGACCCAGTACTTC
-,TRBJ1-1,13,many,TRBV6-1,CASSDGPEGSAFF,TGTGCCAGCAGTGACGGGCCCGAGGGGTCAGCTTTCTTT
-,TRBJ1-5,17,-,TRBV6-5,CASSLTDRTYSNQPQHF,TGTGCCAGCAGTTTAACGGACAGAACCTATAGCAATCAGCCCCAGCATTTT
-,TRBJ1-6,14,-,TRBV28,CASSDGAGASPLHF,TGTGCCAGCAGCGACGGGGCTGGTGCTTCACCCCTCCACTTT
TRBD2,TRBJ2-5,17,few,TRBV5-1,CASSLAPTSAIQETQYF,TGCGCCAGCAGCTTGGCCCCGACTAGCGCGATCCAAGAGACCCAGTACTTC
TRBD1,TRBJ2-7,13,-,TRBV10-3,CAISQTGRYEQYF,TGTGCCATCAGCCAGACAGGGCGGTACGAGCAGTACTTC
TRBD1,TRBJ1-1,18,-,TRBV4-1,CASSQGPPGQGARTEAFF,TGCGCCAGCAGCCAAGGACCACCGGGACAGGGGGCGCGGACTGAAGCTTTCTTT
TRBD1,TRBJ1-3,18,many,TRBV2,CASSLLLGTGVYGNTIYF,TGTGCCAGCAGCCTTCTACTCGGGACAGGGGTCTATGGAAACACCATATATTTT
-,TRBJ2-1,14,few,TRBV12-3/TRBV12-4,CASSLSLAGNEQFF,TGTGCCAGCAGTTTAAGCCTAGCAGGTAATGAGCAGTTCTTC
-,TRBJ2-5,16,-,TRBV10-3,CAISEWMPQAQETQYF,TGTGCCATCAGTGAGTGGATGCCACAGGCCCAAGAGACCCAGTACTTC
-,TRBJ2-5,12,many,TRBV18,CASSPSEETQYF,TGTGCCAGCTCACCCTCTGAAGAGACCCAGTACTTC
-,TRBJ1-2,11,-,TRBV29-1,CSVEDRISYTF,TGCAGCGTTGAAGATCGGATAAGCTACACCTTC
-,TRBJ2-1,15,many,TRBV2,CASRSTGNLYNEQFF,TGTGCCAGCAGATCAACAGGGAATCTCTACAATGAGCAGTTCTTC
TRBD1,TRBJ1-5,15,many,TRBV2,CASSELDRVNQPQHF,TGTGCCAGCAGTGAACTCGACAGGGTGAATCAGCCCCAGCATTTT
-,TRBJ2-5,13,many,TRBV7-9,CASSHLGIETQYF,TGTGCCAGCAGCCACCTGGGGATCGAGACCCAGTACTTC
TRBD1,TRBJ2-7,14,-,TRBV18,CASSPRDRIYEQYF,TGTGCCAGCTCACCTCGGGACAGGATATACGAGCAGTACTTC
-,TRBJ2-3,13,many,TRBV27,CASTQQQGTTQYF,TGTGCCAGCACTCAACAGCAGGGAACGACGCAGTATTTT